This entry is about one TCR beta chain. Its antigen is undetermined. Germline V gene lookup returns CDR1 DFQATT and CDR2 SNEGSKA (reference sequence). After removal of 1 base from V and 3 bases from J, the junction contained 9 bases not matched to a gene. The CDR3 runs 15 residues. TCRdb re-derived calls from the 5' RACE reads in MiXCR, one entry per CDR3 protein. The sample holds about 22,000 distinct CDR3 sequences; about 3.7% are singletons and the top ten take around 5.4%. This sample was included in a study of early T cells in non-severe SARS-CoV-2 infection. In the study overall: Chains from this unsorted whole-blood bulk RNA could not be paired.

Findings and caveats of the study: Private and CD4 specificities were missed by VDJdb matching, skewed to anti-spike CD8.

The sequencing input was whole blood. This chain links TRBV20-1 with TRBJ2-7; 7 nucleotides agree with TRBD2. This sequence was found in an adult who was a healthcare worker with PCR-confirmed SARS-CoV-2 infection or an uninfected control (not recorded which). Written as DNA, the CDR3 is TGCAGTGCTAGAGTCCCGGGAGGTAGTCGCTACGAGCAGTACTTC. Encoded protein: CSARVPGGSRYEQYF.